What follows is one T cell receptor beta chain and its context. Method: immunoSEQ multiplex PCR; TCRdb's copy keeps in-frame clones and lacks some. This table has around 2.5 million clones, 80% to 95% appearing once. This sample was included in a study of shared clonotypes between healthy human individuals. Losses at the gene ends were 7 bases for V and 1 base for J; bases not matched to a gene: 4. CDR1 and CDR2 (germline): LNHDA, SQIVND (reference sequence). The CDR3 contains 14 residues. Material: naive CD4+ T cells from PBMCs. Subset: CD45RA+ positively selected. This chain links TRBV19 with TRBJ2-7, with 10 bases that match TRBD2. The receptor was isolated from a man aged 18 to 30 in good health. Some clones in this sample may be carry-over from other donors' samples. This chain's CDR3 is CASKTSGDSYEQYF. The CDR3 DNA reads TGTGCCAGTAAAACTAGCGGGGATTCCTACGAGCAGTACTTC.